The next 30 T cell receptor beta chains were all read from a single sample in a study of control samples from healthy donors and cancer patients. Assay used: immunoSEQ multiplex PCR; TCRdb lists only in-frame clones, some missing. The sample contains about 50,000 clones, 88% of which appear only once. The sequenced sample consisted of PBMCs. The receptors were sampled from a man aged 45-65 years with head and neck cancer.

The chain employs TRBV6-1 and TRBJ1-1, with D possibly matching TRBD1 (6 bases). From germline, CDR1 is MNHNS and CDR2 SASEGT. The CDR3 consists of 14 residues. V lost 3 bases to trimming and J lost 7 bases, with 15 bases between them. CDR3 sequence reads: CASSEQGPPSEAFF. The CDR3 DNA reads TGTGCCAGCAGTGAGCAGGGGCCGCCGAGTGAAGCTTTCTTT.

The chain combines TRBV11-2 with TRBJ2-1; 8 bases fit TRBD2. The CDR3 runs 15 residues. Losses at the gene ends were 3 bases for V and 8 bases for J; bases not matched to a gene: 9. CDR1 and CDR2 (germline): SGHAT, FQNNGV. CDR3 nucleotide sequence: TGTGCCAGCAGCTTCCTGTTGGTCGGGAGGGATGAGCAGTTCTTC. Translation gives CASSFLLVGRDEQFF.

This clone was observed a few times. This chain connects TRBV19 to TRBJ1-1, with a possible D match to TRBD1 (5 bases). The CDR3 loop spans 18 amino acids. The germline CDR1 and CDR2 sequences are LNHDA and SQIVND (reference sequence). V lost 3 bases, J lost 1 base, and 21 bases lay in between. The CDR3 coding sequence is TGTGCCAGTAGTATGGCCCTTTTTAGGGGCCGAAAGAACACTGAAGCTTTCTTT. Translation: CASSMALFRGRKNTEAFF.

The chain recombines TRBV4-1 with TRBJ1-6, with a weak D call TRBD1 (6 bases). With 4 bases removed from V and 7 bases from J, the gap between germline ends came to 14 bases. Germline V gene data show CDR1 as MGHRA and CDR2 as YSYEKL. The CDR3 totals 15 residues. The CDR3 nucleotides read TGCGCCAGCAGCCGCGTCAGAGACAGGAATTCACCCCTCCACTTT. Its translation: CASSRVRDRNSPLHF.

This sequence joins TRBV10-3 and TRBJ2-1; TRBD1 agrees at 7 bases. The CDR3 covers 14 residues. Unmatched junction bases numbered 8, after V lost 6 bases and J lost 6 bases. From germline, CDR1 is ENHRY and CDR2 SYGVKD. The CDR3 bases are TGTGCCATCAGCCGGGACAGAGACCGCAATGAGCAGTTCTTC. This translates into CAISRDRDRNEQFF.

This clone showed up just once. The CDR3 DNA sequence: TGTGCCAGCAGCCTAAGGGGCCCCACAAGGTCGTCTGGGGCCAACGTCCTGACTTTC. The encoded protein is CASSLRGPTRSSGANVLTF. This chain joins TRBV7-2 and TRBJ2-6; a weak D match, TRBD1 (5 bases). V was trimmed by 5 bases and J by 1 base, leaving 21 bases between them. Germline V gene sequence: CDR1 SGHTA, CDR2 FQGNSA. The CDR3 extends over 19 amino acids.

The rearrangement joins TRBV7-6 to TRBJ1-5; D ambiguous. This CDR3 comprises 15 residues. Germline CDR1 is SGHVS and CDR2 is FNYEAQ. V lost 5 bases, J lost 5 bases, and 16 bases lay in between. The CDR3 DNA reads TGTGCCAGCAGCCGACGGACTAGCTGGGATCAGCCCCAGCATTTT. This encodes CASSRRTSWDQPQHF. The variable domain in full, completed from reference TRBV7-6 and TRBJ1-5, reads GAGVSQSPRYKVTKRGQDVALRCDPISGHVSLYWYRQALGQGPEFLTYFNYEAQQDKSGLPNDRFSAERPEGSISTLTIQRTEQRDSAMYRCASSRRTSWDQPQHFGDGTRLSIL.

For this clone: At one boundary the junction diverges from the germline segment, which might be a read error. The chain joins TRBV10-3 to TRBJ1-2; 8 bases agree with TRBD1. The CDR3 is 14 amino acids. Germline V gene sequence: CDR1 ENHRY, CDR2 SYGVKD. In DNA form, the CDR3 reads TGTGCCGTCAGGGGGCAGACTCCTAACTATGGCTACACCTTC. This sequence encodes CAVRGQTPNYGYTF.

CDR3 DNA: TGTGCCACCAGCTCGACTAGCGGGGGACCCGAAGGGGAGACCCAGTACTTC. This codes for CATSSTSGGPEGETQYF. The chain carries TRBV24-1 and TRBJ2-5, with TRBD2 matching over 12 bases. Germline assignment: CDR1 KGHDR and CDR2 SFDVKD. This CDR3 contains 17 residues. Trimming cost V 7 bases and J 5 bases; bases outside gene matches: 13.

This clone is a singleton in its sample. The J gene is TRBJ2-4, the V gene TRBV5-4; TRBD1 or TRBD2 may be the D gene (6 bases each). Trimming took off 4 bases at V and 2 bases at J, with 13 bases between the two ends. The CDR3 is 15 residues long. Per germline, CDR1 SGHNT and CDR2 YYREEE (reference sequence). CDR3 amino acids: CASSPGGTSKNIQYF. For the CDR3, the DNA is TGTGCCAGCAGCCCCGGGGGCACCTCCAAAAACATTCAGTACTTC.

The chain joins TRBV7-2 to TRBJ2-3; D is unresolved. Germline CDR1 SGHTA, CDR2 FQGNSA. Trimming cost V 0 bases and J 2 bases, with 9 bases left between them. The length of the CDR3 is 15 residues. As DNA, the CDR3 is TGTGCCAGCAGCTTAGCTGGCGGAACCACAGATACGCAGTATTTT. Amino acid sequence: CASSLAGGTTDTQYF.

The CDR3 DNA is TGTGCCAGCAGCACCGGACAGGGTCTCGCAACTAATGAAAAACTGTTTTTT. Protein sequence: CASSTGQGLATNEKLFF. The chain couples TRBV7-9 to TRBJ1-4, with 8 bases that match TRBD1. The CDR3 has 17 residues. V trimming: 5 bases; J trimming: 0 bases; junction bases outside the gene matches: 8. Germline-derived CDR1 and CDR2 are SEHNR and FQNEAQ (reference sequence).

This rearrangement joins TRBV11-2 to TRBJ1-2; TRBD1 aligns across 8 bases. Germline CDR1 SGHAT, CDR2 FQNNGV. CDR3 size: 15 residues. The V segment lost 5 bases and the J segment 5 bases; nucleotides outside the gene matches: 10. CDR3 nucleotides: TGTGCCAGCAGCCTTTCAGGGGGCGCTTTGTATGGCTACACCTTC. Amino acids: CASSLSGGALYGYTF.

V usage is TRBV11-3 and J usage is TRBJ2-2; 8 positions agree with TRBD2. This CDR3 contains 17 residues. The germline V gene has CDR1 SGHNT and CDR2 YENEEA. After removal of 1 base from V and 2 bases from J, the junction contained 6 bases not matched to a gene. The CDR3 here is CASSLVALAGNTGELFF. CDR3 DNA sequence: TGTGCCAGCAGCTTAGTCGCGCTAGCGGGTAACACCGGGGAGCTGTTTTTT.

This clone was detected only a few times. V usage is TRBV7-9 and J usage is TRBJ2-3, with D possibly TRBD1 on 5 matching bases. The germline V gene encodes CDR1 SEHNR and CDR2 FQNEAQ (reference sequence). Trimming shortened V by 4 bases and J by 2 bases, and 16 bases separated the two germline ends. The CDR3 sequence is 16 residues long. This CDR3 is CASSSTGAPPTDTQYF. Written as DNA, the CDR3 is TGTGCCAGCAGCTCAACAGGAGCCCCCCCCACAGATACGCAGTATTTT.

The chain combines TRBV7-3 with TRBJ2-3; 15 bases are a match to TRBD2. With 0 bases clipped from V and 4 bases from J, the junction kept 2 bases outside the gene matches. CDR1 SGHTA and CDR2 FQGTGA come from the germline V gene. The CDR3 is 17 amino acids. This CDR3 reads CASSLTGLAGGADTQYF. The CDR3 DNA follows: TGTGCCAGCAGCTTAACGGGACTAGCGGGGGGCGCAGATACGCAGTATTTT.

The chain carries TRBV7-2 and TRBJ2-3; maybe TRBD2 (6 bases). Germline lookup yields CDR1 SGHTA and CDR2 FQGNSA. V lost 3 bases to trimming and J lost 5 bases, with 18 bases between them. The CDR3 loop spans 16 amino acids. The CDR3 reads CASSFTWGGVGDTQYF. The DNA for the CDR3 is TGTGCCAGCAGCTTTACCTGGGGCGGGGTGGGAGATACGCAGTATTTT.

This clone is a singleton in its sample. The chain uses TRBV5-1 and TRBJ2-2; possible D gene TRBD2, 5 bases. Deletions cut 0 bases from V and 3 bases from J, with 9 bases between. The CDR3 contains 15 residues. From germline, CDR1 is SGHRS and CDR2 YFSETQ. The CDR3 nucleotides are TGCGCCAGCAGCTTGGAGCCTAGCTACACCGGGGAGCTGTTTTTT. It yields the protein CASSLEPSYTGELFF. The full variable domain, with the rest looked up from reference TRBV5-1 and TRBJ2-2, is KAGVTQTPRYLIKTRGQQVTLSCSPISGHRSVSWYQQTPGQGLQFLFEYFSETQRNKGNFPGRFSGRQFSNSRSEMNVSTLELGDSALYLCASSLEPSYTGELFFGEGSRLTVL.

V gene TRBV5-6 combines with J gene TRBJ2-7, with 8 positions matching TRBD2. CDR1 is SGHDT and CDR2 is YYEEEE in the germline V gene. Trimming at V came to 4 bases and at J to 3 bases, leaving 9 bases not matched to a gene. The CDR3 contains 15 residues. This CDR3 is CASSRRAGGRYEQYF. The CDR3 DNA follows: TGTGCCAGCAGCAGGAGGGCGGGAGGTCGCTACGAGCAGTACTTC.

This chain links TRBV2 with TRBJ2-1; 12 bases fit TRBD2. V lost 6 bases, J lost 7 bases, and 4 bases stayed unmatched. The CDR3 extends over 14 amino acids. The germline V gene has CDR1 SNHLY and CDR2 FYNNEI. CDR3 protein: CASRGGTSGNEQFF. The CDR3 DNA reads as TGTGCCAGCAGGGGGGGGACTAGCGGGAATGAGCAGTTCTTC.

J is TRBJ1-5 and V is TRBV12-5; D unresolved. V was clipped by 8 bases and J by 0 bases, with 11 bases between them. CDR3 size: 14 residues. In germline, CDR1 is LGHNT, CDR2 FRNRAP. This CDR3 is CASRNPYSNQPQHF. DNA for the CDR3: TGTGCTAGTCGTAATCCTTATAGCAATCAGCCCCAGCATTTT.

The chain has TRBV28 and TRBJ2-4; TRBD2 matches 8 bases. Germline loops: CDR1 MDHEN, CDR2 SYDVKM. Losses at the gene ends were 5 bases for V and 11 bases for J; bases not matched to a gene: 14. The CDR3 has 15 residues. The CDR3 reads CASSGAGDQVWVQYF. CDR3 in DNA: TGTGCCAGCAGTGGAGCGGGGGACCAGGTTTGGGTTCAGTACTTC.

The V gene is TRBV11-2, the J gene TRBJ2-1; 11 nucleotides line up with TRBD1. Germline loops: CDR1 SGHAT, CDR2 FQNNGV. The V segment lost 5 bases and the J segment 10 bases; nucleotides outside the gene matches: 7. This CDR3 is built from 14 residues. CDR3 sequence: CASSLDRGLWEQFF. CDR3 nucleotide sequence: TGTGCCAGCAGCCTGGACAGGGGGCTGTGGGAGCAGTTCTTC.

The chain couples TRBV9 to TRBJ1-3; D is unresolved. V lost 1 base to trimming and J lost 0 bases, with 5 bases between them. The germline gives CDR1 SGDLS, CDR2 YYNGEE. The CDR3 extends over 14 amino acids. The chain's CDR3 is CASSVQVSGNTIYF. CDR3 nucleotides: TGTGCCAGCAGCGTACAGGTCTCTGGAAACACCATATATTTT.

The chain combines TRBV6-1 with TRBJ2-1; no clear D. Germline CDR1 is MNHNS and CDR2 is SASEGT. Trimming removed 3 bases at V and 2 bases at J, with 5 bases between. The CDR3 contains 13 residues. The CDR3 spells CASSDTPYNEQFF. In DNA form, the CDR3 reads TGTGCCAGCAGTGACACCCCCTACAATGAGCAGTTCTTC.

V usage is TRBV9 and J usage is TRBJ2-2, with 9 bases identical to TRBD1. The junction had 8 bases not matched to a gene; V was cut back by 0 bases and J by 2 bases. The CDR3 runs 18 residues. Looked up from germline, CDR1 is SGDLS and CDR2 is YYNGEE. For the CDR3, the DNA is TGTGCCAGCAGCGTAGAGAGGGGGACAGGGACTAACACCGGGGAGCTGTTTTTT. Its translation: CASSVERGTGTNTGELFF.

The chain's CDR3 is CASSYGYSVGHTF. The CDR3 coding sequence is TGTGCCAGCAGTTACGGGTACTCTGTCGGCCACACCTTC. The chain carries TRBV6-2 or TRBV6-3 and TRBJ1-2; unclear D gene. The CDR3 spans 13 residues. Between the trimmed V and J ends, which lost 2 bases and 12 bases, there was a span of 16 bases. The V gene's germline CDR1 is MNHEY and CDR2 SVGEGT.

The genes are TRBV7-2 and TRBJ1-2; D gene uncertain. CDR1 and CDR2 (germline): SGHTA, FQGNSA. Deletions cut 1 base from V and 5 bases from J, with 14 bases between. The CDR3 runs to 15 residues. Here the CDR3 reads CASSLEEADVYGYTF. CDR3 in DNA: TGTGCCAGCAGCTTAGAAGAAGCAGATGTATATGGCTACACCTTC.

CDR3 sequence (DNA): TGTGCCAGCAGCCGCTGGACAGGGCGGATTGGAATGAACACTGAAGCTTTCTTT. Protein: CASSRWTGRIGMNTEAFF. The V gene is TRBV5-5, the J gene TRBJ1-1, with 8 bases matching TRBD1. The trim removed 4 bases at V and 0 bases at J, leaving 14 bases unmatched. Germline CDR1 and CDR2: SGHKS and YYEKEE (reference sequence). This CDR3 spans 18 amino acids.

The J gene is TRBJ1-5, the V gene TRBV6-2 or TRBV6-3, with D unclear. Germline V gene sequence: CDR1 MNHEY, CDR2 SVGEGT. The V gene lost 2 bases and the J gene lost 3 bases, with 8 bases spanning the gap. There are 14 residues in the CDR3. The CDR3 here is CASSYVGYNQPQHF. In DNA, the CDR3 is TGTGCCAGCAGTTACGTGGGGTACAATCAGCCCCAGCATTTT.